The source of this TCR beta chain is a study of shared clonotypes between healthy human individuals. Whole-study results and caveats: Only blood was sampled; tissue repertoires likely differ. The study found lower generation probabilities in non-shared clonotypes than in those shared by all four donors.

Assay execution proceeded at the deep level. Produced via immunoSEQ multiplex PCR; TCRdb's table is partial and in-frame only. The sample lists some 1,600,000 clones, approximately 98% seen once, with 0.45% in the top ten. The CDR3 runs to 16 residues. The germline V gene encodes CDR1 MNHNY and CDR2 SVGAGI (reference sequence). The V gene end was trimmed by 7 bases and the J gene end by 9 bases; junction bases not matched to a gene: 13. Memory CD4+ cells were the fraction left after CD45RA+ naive selection. With respect to this clone: Its specificity is unknown.

The rearrangement links TRBV6-6 to TRBJ2-1; 12 bases line up with TRBD2. This TCR was sampled from a man aged 25-45 years in good health. The sample was naive CD4+ T cells sorted from blood. The subset here: CD45RA+ positively selected. CDR3 sequence (DNA): TGTGCCAGCATCGACAGGGAGCGGACTAGCGGGATTGAGCAGTTCTTC. Amino acids: CASIDRERTSGIEQFF.